The present entry profiles one T cell receptor beta chain with its context. The target antigen is unknown. Construction of TCR beta libraries relied on iRepertoire HTBI primers and on Arm-PCR targeting CDR3 regions. TCRdb used MiXCR to reprocess the multiplex PCR reads, holding one entry per CDR3 protein. The table records a few hundred thousand distinct CDR3 sequences, around a quarter of them present only once. This specimen belongs to a study of regulatory T cells in long-lasting Graves disease. Germline-derived CDR1 and CDR2 are MDHEN and SYDVKM. V was clipped by 7 bases and J by 2 bases, with 15 bases between them. The CDR3 runs 14 residues. The time point was: persistent/refractory GD, antithyroid drugs over 5 years with positive TRAb. PBMCs were the source of the RNA used for TCR sequencing. Study outcomes and limitations: Persistent disease favored TRBV28, TRBJ1-2 and TRBJ2-5.

The chain is built from TRBV28 and TRBJ2-7; D may be TRBD1 or TRBD2 (5 bases each). This clonotype was sampled from a female donor with Graves disease. The sequencing here drew on peripheral blood mononuclear cells (PBMCs), taken when the disease was refractory, from a patient treated with antithyroid drugs. The CDR3 loop is CASTSGGGPYEQYF. CDR3 DNA sequence: TGTGCCAGCACCTCGGGTGGGGGACCCTACGAGCAGTACTTC.